The T cell receptor (beta chain) under discussion was sequenced for a study of blood T cell repertoires in COVID-19. Study-level background: T cells, B-cell-depleted T cells, or PBMCs provided the cDNA or gDNA that served as material.

The V gene end was trimmed by 4 bases and the J gene end by 7 bases; junction bases not matched to a gene: 5. This CDR3 region has 14 residues. CDR1 and CDR2 (germline): SGDLS, YYNGEE. Profiling relied on immunoSEQ multiplex PCR, and the TCRdb table lists in-frame clones only, not all of them. This sample carries about 66,000 clones, roughly 78% of them seen once, and the ten largest clones take roughly a tenth. This sequence was found in a human donor in a cohort sampled during active COVID-19. The rearrangement links TRBV9 to TRBJ1-4; 9 nucleotides match TRBD1. Sequencing used peripheral blood. The CDR3 DNA sequence: TGTGCCAGCAGCCTTGGACAGGGGAGTGAAAAACTGTTTTTT. It specifies CASSLGQGSEKLFF.